The text below deals with one TCR beta chain. The antigen it recognizes is unknown. Per-base qualities were not stored, and no clone one base away is much larger. This sample is part of a study of technical replicates of blood from several donors (TCRdb year 2017). The method behind the library was the immunoSEQ multiplex PCR assay. TCRdb took this table from immuneACCESS and kept in-frame rearrangements with V and J called. Such tables lack part of the clones; where checked against another copy, unresolved V genes explain under half of the gap, and the rest is unexplained. The sample table contains more than 70,000 clones; only one count was recorded for roughly 96% of them. Approximately 0.2% of the sample is held by the ten biggest clonotypes. The clonotype was recovered from a human donor in good health. Input material: T cells isolated from PBMCs.

Here the CDR3 is given as CASSFGTSGPNTGELFF. The DNA sequence reads TGTGCCAGCAGTTTCGGGACTAGCGGACCGAACACCGGGGAGCTGTTTTTT. The chain is encoded by TRBV28 joined to TRBJ2-2, with TRBD2 identical over 11 junction bases. V loses 3 bases at its end and J loses 0 bases; junction bases beyond the gene matches: 3. Sequences MDHEN (CDR1) and SYDVKM (CDR2) are obtained from the germline V gene. From cysteine to phenylalanine, the CDR3 is 17 amino acids long. Here the CDR3 DNA is all that survives: 51 bases in frame from base 1.